A single sample gave rise to the 2 T cell receptor beta chains below, sequenced in a study of cytomegalovirus exposure and HLA in healthy donors. Primers included in the PCR were 60 Vbeta and 13 Jbeta primers. TCRdb's table, derived via immunoSEQ multiplex PCR, lists solely in-frame clones and lacks some. The sample shows some 99,000 clones, around 72% of them seen only once. The sample was PBMCs. Receptors were obtained from a male donor in good health and CMV-seronegative.

The chain is built from TRBV27 and TRBJ2-7, with 10 bases identical to TRBD1. This CDR3 is built from 15 residues. The germline CDR1 and CDR2 sequences are MNHEY and SMNVEV (reference sequence). V lost 4 bases and J lost 3; bases outside the gene matches: 6. In DNA, the CDR3 is TGTGCCAGCAGTTCATCCGGGACAGGGGACTACGAGCAGTACTTC. This gives the protein CASSSSGTGDYEQYF.

The CDR3 DNA sequence: TGTGCCAGCAGCGTAGTGGTGGGAGTGGAGCAGTACTTC. Its translation: CASSVVVGVEQYF. This rearrangement joins TRBV9 to TRBJ2-7; weak D call: TRBD2 (5 bases). Germline V CDR1 and CDR2: SGDLS, YYNGEE. The V and J ends lost 0 bases and 7 bases respectively, with 11 bases between them. CDR3 size: 13 residues.